This TCR beta chain emerged from a study of blood T cell repertoires in COVID-19. Only in-frame clones appear in the TCRdb table, and some are missing; sequencing was by immunoSEQ multiplex PCR. The table lists under 300,000 clones, roughly 84% of them singletons. Germline V CDR1 and CDR2: SGDLS, YYNGEE. The CDR3 sequence is 16 residues long. V gave up 4 bases and J gave up 0 bases, with 13 bases separating them. Sample: peripheral blood. The sequence was collected from a woman aged 40 to 50 who had recovered from COVID-19. The chain carries TRBV9 and TRBJ2-2, with D possibly TRBD1 on 6 matching bases. CDR3 residues: CASSLQGFANTGELFF. As DNA, the CDR3 is TGTGCCAGCAGCTTACAGGGATTCGCGAACACCGGGGAGCTGTTTTTT.